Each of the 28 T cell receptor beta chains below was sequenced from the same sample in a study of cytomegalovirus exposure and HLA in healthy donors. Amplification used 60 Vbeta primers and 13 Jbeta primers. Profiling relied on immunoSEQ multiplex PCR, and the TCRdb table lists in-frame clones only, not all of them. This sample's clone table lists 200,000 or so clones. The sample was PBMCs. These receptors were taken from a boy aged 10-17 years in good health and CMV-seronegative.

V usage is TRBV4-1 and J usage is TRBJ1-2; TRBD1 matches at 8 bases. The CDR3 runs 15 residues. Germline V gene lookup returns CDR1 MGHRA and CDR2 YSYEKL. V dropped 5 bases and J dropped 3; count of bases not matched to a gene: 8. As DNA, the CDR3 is TGCGCCAGCAGCTGTCCAGGGGGCGCCGACTATGGCTACACCTTC. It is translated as CASSCPGGADYGYTF.

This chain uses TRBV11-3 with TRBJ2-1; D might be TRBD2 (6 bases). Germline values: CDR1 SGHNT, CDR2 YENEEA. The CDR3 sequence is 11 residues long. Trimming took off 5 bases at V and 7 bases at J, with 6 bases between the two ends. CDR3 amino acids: CASSRGNEQFF. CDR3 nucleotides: TGTGCCAGCAGCCGGGGGAATGAGCAGTTCTTC.

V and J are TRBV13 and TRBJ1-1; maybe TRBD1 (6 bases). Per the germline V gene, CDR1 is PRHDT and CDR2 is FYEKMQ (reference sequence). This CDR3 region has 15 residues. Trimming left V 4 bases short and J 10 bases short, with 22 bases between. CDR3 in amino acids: CASSSRGDIEEGAFF. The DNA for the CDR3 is TGTGCCAGCAGCTCCCGAGGGGACATCGAGGAAGGAGCTTTCTTT.

As DNA, the CDR3 is TGTGCCAGCAGTTACGCGGGGGGAGCCTACGAGCAGTACTTC. It encodes CASSYAGGAYEQYF. The chain is built from TRBV6-5 and TRBJ2-7, with TRBD2 matching 8 bases. The CDR3 contains 14 residues. V shed 2 bases, J shed 2 bases, and the junction held 2 bases outside the gene matches. Germline CDR1 MNHEY, CDR2 SVGAGI.

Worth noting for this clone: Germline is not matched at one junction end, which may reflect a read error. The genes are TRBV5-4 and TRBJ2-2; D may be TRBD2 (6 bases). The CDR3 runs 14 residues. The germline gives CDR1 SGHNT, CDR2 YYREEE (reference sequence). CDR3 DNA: TGTGTCAGCAGCTTGTATGGGGGGATTGAGGAGCTGTTTTTT. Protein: CVSSLYGGIEELFF.

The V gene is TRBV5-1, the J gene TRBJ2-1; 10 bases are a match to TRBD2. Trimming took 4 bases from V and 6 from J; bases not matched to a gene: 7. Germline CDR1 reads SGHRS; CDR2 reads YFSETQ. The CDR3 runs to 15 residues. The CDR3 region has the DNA TGCGCCAGCAGCCCCCTAGCGGGGGAGGTCAATGAGCAGTTCTTC. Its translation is CASSPLAGEVNEQFF.

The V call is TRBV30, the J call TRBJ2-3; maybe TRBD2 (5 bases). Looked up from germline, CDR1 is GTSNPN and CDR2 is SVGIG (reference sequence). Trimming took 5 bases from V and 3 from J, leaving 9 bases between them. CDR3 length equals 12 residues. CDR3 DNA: TGTGCCTGGGGTCGGGGAACAGATACGCAGTATTTT. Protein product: CAWGRGTDTQYF.

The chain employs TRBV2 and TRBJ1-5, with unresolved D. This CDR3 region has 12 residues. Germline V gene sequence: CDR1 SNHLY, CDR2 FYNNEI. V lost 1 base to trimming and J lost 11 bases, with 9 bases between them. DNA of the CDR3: TGTGCCAGCAGTGAAGATAGGGAGTCCCAGCATTTT. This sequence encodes CASSEDRESQHF.

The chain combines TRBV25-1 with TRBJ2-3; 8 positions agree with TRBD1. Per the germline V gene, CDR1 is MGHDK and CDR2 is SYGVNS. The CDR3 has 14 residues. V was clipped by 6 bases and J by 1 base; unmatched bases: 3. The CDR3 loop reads CASRAGQGTDTQYF. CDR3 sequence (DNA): TGTGCCAGCAGGGCGGGACAGGGCACAGATACGCAGTATTTT.

This CDR3 is CASSEGLYGYTF. Here the CDR3 DNA reads TGTGCCAGCAGCGAGGGACTCTATGGCTACACCTTC. The chain carries TRBV9 and TRBJ1-2; D is perhaps TRBD1 (5 bases). Germline V lookup: CDR1 SGDLS, CDR2 YYNGEE. CDR3 size: 12 residues. V dropped 3 bases and J dropped 4 bases, with 7 bases sitting between them.

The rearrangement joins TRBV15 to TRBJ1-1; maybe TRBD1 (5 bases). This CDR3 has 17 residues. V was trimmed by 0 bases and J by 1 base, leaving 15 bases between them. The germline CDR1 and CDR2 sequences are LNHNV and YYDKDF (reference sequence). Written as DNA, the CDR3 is TGTGCCACCAGCAGAGATTATCTTCGACAGCGGAACACTGAAGCTTTCTTT. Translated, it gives CATSRDYLRQRNTEAFF. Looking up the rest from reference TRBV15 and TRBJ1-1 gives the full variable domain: DAMVIQNPRYQVTQFGKPVTLSCSQTLNHNVMYWYQQKSSQAPKLLFHYYDKDFNNEADTPDNFQSRRPNTSFCFLDIRSPGLGDTAMYLCATSRDYLRQRNTEAFFGQGTRLTVV.

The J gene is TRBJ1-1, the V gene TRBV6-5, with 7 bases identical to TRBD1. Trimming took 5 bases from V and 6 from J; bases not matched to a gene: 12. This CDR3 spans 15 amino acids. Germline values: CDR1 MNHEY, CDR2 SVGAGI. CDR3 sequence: CASSQWTGEGPEAFF. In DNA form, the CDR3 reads TGTGCCAGCAGTCAGTGGACAGGCGAGGGCCCTGAAGCTTTCTTT.

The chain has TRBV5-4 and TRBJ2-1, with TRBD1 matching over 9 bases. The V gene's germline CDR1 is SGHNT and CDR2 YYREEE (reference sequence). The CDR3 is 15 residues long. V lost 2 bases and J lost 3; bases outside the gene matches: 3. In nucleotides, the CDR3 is TGTGCCAGCAGCTTACGGACAGGGGACTACAATGAGCAGTTCTTC. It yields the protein CASSLRTGDYNEQFF.

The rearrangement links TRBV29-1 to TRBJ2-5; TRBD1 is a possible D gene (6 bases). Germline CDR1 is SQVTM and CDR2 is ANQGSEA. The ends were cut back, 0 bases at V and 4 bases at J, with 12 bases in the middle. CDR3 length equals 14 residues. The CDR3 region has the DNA TGCAGCGTTGAAGAGAACAGGGCGGGAGAGACCCAGTACTTC. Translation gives CSVEENRAGETQYF. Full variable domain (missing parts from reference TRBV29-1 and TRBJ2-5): SAVISQKPSRDICQRGTSLTIQCQVDSQVTMMFWYRQQPGQSLTLIATANQGSEATYESGFVIDKFPISRPNLTFSTLTVSNMSPEDSSIYLCSVEENRAGETQYFGPGTRLLVL.

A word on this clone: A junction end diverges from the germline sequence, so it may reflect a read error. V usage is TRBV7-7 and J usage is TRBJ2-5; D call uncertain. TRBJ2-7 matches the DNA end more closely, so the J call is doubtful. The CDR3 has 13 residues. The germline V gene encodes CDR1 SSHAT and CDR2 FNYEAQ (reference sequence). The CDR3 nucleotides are TGTGCTAGCAGCTTAGGCCAGGACTACGAGCAGTACTTC. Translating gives CASSLGQDYEQYF.

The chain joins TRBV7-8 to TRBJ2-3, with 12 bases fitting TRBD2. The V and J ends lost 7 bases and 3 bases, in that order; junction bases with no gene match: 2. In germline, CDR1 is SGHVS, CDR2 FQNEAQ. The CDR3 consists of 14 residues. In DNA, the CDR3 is TGTGCCAGCACACTAGCGGGGGGAACAGATACGCAGTATTTT. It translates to CASTLAGGTDTQYF.

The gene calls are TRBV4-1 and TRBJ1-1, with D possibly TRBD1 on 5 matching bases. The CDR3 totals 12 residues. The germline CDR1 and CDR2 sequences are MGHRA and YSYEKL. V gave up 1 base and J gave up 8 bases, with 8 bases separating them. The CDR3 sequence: CASSQAAGEAFF. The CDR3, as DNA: TGCGCCAGCAGCCAAGCCGCAGGGGAAGCTTTCTTT.

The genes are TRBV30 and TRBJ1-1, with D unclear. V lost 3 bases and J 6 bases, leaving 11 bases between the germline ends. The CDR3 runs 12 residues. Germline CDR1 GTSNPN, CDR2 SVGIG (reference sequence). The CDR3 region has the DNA TGTGCCTGGAGGCGTCGATCCCCTGAAGCTTTCTTT. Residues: CAWRRRSPEAFF. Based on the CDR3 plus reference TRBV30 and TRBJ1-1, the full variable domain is SQTIHQWPATLVQPVGSPLSLECTVEGTSNPNLYWYRQAAGRGLQLLFYSVGIGQISSEVPQNLSASRPQDRQFILSSKKLLLSDSGFYLCAWRRRSPEAFFGQGTRLTVV.

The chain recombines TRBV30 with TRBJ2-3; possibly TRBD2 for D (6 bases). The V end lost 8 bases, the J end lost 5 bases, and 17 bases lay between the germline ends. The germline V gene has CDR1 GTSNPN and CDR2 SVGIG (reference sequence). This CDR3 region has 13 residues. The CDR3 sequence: CALSSGVRDTQYF. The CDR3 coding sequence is TGTGCCCTGAGTTCGGGAGTGAGAGATACGCAGTATTTT.

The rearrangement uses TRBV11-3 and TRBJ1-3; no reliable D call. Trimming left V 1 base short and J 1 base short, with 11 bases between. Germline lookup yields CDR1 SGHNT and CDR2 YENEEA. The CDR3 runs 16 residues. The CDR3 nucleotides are TGTGCCAGCAGCTTAGTACTGGTCGATTCTGGAAACACCATATATTTT. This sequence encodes CASSLVLVDSGNTIYF.

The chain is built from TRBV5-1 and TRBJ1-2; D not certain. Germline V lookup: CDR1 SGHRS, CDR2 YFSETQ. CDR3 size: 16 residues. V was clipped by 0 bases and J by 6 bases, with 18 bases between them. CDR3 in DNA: TGCGCCAGCAGCTTGGCCCTGCCAGGCTCATCCCATGGCTACACCTTC. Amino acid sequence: CASSLALPGSSHGYTF. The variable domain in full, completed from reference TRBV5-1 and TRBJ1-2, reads KAGVTQTPRYLIKTRGQQVTLSCSPISGHRSVSWYQQTPGQGLQFLFEYFSETQRNKGNFPGRFSGRQFSNSRSEMNVSTLELGDSALYLCASSLALPGSSHGYTFGSGTRLTVV.

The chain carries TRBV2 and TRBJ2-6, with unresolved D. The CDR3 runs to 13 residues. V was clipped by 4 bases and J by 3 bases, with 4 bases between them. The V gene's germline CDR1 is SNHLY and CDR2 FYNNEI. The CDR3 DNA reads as TGTGCCAGCAGTGTCGGTGGGGCCAACGTCCTGACTTTC. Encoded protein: CASSVGGANVLTF.

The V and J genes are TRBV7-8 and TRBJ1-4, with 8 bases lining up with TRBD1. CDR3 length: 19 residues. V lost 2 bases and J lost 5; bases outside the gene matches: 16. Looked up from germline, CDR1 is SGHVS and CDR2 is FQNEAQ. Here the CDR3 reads CASSLPRTGRKRINEKLFF. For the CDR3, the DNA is TGTGCCAGCAGCTTACCAAGGACAGGGAGGAAAAGGATCAATGAAAAACTGTTTTTT.

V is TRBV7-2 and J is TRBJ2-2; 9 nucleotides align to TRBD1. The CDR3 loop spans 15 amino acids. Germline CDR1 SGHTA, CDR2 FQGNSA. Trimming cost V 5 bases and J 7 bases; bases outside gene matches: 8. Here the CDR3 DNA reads TGTGCCAGCAGCGCGCAGACAGGGGGGCACGGGGAGCTGTTTTTT. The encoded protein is CASSAQTGGHGELFF.

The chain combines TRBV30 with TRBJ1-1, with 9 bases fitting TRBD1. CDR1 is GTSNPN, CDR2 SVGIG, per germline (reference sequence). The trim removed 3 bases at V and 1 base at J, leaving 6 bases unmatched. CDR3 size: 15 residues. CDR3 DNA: TGTGCCTGGAGGCAACAGGGGGCTCGGAACACTGAAGCTTTCTTT. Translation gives CAWRQQGARNTEAFF.

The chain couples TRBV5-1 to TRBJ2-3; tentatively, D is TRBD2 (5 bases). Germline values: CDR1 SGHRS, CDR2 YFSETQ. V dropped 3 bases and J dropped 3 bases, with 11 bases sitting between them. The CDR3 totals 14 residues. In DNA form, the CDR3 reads TGCGCCAGCAGCTCAAGACGGGATACAGATACGCAGTATTTT. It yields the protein CASSSRRDTDTQYF.

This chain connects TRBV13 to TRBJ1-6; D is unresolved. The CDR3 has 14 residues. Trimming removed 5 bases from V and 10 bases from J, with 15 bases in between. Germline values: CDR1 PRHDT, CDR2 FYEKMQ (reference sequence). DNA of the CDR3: TGTGCCAGCAGCCACGGTGGAGTGATCTCACCCCTCCACTTT. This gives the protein CASSHGGVISPLHF.

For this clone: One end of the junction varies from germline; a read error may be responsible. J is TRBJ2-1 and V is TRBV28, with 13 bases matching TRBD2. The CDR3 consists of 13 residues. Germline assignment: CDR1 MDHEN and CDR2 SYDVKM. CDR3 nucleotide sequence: TGTGCCAGCAGTCCCGGACTAGCGGGGGTCATCCTCTTC. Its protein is CASSPGLAGVILF. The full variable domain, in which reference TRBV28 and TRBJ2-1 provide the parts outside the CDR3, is DVKVTQSSRYLVKRTGEKVFLECVQDMDHENMFWYRQDPGLGLRLIYFSYDVKMKEKGDIPEGYSVSREKKERFSLILESASTNQTSMYLCASSPGLAGVILFGPGTRLTVL.